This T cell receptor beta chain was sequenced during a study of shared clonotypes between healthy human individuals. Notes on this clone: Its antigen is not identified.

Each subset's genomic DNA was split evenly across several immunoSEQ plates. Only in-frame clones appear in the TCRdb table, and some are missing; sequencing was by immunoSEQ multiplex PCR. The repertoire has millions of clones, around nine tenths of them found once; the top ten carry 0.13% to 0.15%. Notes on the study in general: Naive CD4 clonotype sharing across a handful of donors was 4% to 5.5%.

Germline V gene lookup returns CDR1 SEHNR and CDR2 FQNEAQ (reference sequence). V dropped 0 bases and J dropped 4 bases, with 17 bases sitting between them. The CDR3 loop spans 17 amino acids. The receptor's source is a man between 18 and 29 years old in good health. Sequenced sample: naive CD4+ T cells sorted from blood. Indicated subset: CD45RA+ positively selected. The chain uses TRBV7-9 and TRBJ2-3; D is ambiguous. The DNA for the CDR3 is TGTGCCAGCAGCTTAGCGCGTCTGGCCACCGCGGCAGATACGCAGTATTTT. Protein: CASSLARLATAADTQYF.